Shown below are 9 T cell receptor beta chains from a single sample sequenced in a study of cytomegalovirus exposure and HLA in healthy donors. Amplification used 60 Vbeta primers and 13 Jbeta primers. Assay: immunoSEQ multiplex PCR; the TCRdb copy retains only in-frame clones and omits some. The sample has around 120,000 clones, about 85% seen once. Sequenced sample: PBMCs. Receptors were obtained from a boy between 10 and 17 years old in good health and CMV-seronegative.

The table lists this clone with a few counts. J is TRBJ1-2 and V is TRBV6-5; D gene ambiguous. V was clipped by 6 bases and J by 8 bases, with 19 bases between them. This CDR3 has 14 residues. Germline loops: CDR1 MNHEY, CDR2 SVGAGI. CDR3 nucleotides: TGTGCCAGCAGCCAAGCTGGAGGGAAGCGCGGCTACACCTTC. It translates to CASSQAGGKRGYTF.

The chain joins TRBV30 to TRBJ2-3; the match to TRBD1 covers 7 bases. The V and J ends lost 0 bases and 5 bases, in that order; junction bases with no gene match: 2. The CDR3 has 13 residues. Per the germline V gene, CDR1 is GTSNPN and CDR2 is SVGIG (reference sequence). This chain's CDR3 is CAWSVQGIDTQYF. Here the CDR3 DNA reads TGTGCCTGGAGTGTACAGGGGATAGATACGCAGTATTTT.

This clone has a single count. This chain uses TRBV18 with TRBJ2-7; 7 bases agree with TRBD1. The J segment lost 4 bases and the V segment lost 0 bases, leaving 3 bases of the junction unmatched. The CDR3 contains 14 residues. The V gene's germline CDR1 is KGHSH and CDR2 LQKENI. The CDR3 loop reads CASSPPTGIYEQYF. In nucleotides, the CDR3 is TGTGCCAGCTCACCACCGACAGGGATTTACGAGCAGTACTTC.

The chain employs TRBV30 and TRBJ2-6; D perhaps matches TRBD1 (9 bases). The CDR3 is 18 residues long. The V end lost 4 bases, the J end lost 0 bases, and 19 bases lay between the germline ends. Germline V CDR1 and CDR2: GTSNPN, SVGIG (reference sequence). The CDR3 bases are TGTGCCTGGACGGGGGGGACAGGGCCGTTCTCTGGGGCCAACGTCCTGACTTTC. As protein: CAWTGGTGPFSGANVLTF.

V and J are TRBV7-2 and TRBJ1-5; D is unclear. This CDR3 has 15 residues. The V and J ends lost 1 base and 5 bases respectively, with 12 bases between them. CDR1 SGHTA and CDR2 FQGNSA come from the germline V gene. CDR3: CASSLEGRVDQPQHF. For the CDR3, the DNA is TGTGCCAGCAGCTTAGAAGGGAGGGTAGATCAGCCCCAGCATTTT.

This clone was detected only once. The genes are TRBV6-6 and TRBJ1-2; TRBD1 might be the D (5 bases). Deletions cut 5 bases from V and 4 bases from J, with 14 bases between. The CDR3 totals 14 residues. Germline CDR1 and CDR2: MNHNY and SVGAGI (reference sequence). As DNA, the CDR3 is TGTGCCAGCAGTCTCCAGGACACCTCCTATGGCTACACCTTC. Amino acids: CASSLQDTSYGYTF.

This sequence joins TRBV5-4 and TRBJ2-7; TRBD2 matches 8 bases. CDR1 is SGHNT, CDR2 YYREEE, per germline (reference sequence). The CDR3 sequence is 17 residues long. After removal of 0 bases from V and 7 bases from J, the junction contained 15 bases not matched to a gene. The CDR3 here is CASSLEMVGTRRGEQYF. For the CDR3, the DNA is TGTGCCAGCAGCTTGGAAATGGTCGGGACTAGAAGAGGGGAGCAGTACTTC.

This rearrangement joins TRBV7-2 to TRBJ2-3; D is possibly TRBD1 (6 bases). The CDR3 totals 13 residues. The V gene lost 3 bases and the J gene lost 2 bases, with 6 bases spanning the gap. Germline assignment: CDR1 SGHTA and CDR2 FQGNSA. The CDR3, as DNA: TGTGCCAGCAGCTTGGGGGCCACAGATACGCAGTATTTT. It specifies CASSLGATDTQYF.

This chain joins TRBV12-2 and TRBJ1-2; the tabulated D call, TRBD1, remains unverified against the DNA. TRBV12-2 is shown as a pseudogene. The CDR3 consists of 15 residues. CDR3: CASRLTGPETDGYTF. In DNA form, the CDR3 reads TGTGCAAGTCGCCTGACAGGCCCTGAAACGGATGGCTACACCTTC.